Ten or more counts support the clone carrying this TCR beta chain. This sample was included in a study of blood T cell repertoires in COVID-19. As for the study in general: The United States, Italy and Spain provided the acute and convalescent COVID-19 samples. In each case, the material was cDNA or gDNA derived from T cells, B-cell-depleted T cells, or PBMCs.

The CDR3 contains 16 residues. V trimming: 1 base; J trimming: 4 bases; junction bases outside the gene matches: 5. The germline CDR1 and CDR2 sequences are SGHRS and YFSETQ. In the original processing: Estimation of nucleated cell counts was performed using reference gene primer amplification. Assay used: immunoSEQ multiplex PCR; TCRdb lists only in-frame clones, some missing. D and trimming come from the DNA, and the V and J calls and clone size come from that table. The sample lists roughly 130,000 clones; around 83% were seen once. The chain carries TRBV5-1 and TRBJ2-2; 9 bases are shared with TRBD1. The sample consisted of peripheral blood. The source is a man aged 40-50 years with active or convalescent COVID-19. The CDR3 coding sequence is TGCGCCAGCAGCTTGAGTGGGACAGGGACCACCGGGGAGCTGTTTTTT. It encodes CASSLSGTGTTGELFF.